The 31 T cell receptor beta chains presented below share a single source sample, sequenced in a study of T cell clones after liver transplantation (dated by TCRdb to between 2018 and 2021). The protocol used for the library was the immunoSEQ multiplex PCR assay. Entries here come from immuneACCESS through TCRdb and include only in-frame sequences with V and J called. Some clones fail to appear in such tables; in the studies checked, an unresolved V gene covers under half of the shortfall, and the cause of the remainder is unknown. Recorded for this sample are 68,000 or so clones; approximately 92% of them occurred a single time. 0.9% to 1% of the sample is taken by the ten largest. Source: CD4+ T cells from blood, taken about 27 months after liver transplant. The receptors stem from a human patient who received a liver transplant. Once a transplant has taken place, some T cells may be donor derived.

This clone was seen only once. The rearrangement links TRBV9 to TRBJ2-1; 9 bases align to TRBD1. This CDR3 is built from 15 residues. CDR1 and CDR2 from the germline V gene are SGDLS and YYNGEE. Losses at the gene ends were 4 bases for V and 5 bases for J; bases not matched to a gene: 7. The CDR3 spells CASSPIWTGDNEQFF. CDR3 DNA: TGTGCCAGCAGCCCGATTTGGACAGGGGACAATGAGCAGTTCTTC.

The chain couples TRBV27 to TRBJ2-1; TRBD1 is a possible D gene (6 bases). The CDR3 is 15 residues long. The germline CDR1 and CDR2 sequences are MNHEY and SMNVEV (reference sequence). V was clipped by 4 bases and J by 9 bases, with 19 bases between them. The DNA of the CDR3 is TGTGCCAGCAGTTCCGGGTTGGGGGCGCGACTTGAGCAGTTCTTC. Translated: CASSSGLGARLEQFF.

The chain employs TRBV5-6 and TRBJ2-5, with D possibly being TRBD1 (6 bases). Germline V gene sequence: CDR1 SGHDT, CDR2 YYEEEE. The CDR3 runs 13 residues. V was trimmed by 2 bases and J by 5 bases, leaving 10 bases between them. CDR3 sequence (DNA): TGTGCCAGCAGCTTCAGGGGTGTGGAGACCCAGTACTTC. Translation: CASSFRGVETQYF.

The V and J genes are TRBV2 and TRBJ1-2; 7 bases agree with TRBD1. V trimming: 4 bases; J trimming: 4 bases; junction bases outside the gene matches: 6. Per the germline V gene, CDR1 is SNHLY and CDR2 is FYNNEI. The CDR3 runs to 14 residues. CDR3 in DNA: TGTGCCAGCAGTGGGCGAAGACAGGGCTATGGCTACACCTTC. As protein: CASSGRRQGYGYTF.

The chain recombines TRBV2 with TRBJ2-5; 11 bases agree with TRBD2. The germline CDR1 and CDR2 sequences are SNHLY and FYNNEI. This CDR3 comprises 17 residues. V was clipped by 0 bases and J by 3 bases; unmatched bases: 6. CDR3 amino acids: CASSEAKGLAAEETQYF. The CDR3 region has the DNA TGTGCCAGCAGTGAAGCGAAGGGACTAGCGGCTGAAGAGACCCAGTACTTC.

The chain combines TRBV30 with TRBJ2-5, with D hard to call. This CDR3 has 16 amino acids. CDR1 and CDR2 (germline): GTSNPN, SVGIG (reference sequence). Trimming pared 0 bases from V and 5 bases from J, leaving 19 bases between. The CDR3 here is CAWSVVSGLGRETQYF. The DNA of the CDR3 is TGTGCCTGGAGTGTCGTTTCAGGTTTAGGTCGGGAGACCCAGTACTTC.

This chain connects TRBV7-2 to TRBJ2-7, with a weak D call TRBD2 (5 bases). V lost 3 bases and J lost 3, with 15 bases in between. The CDR3 is 15 residues long. CDR1 and CDR2 from the germline V gene are SGHTA and FQGNSA. The DNA for the CDR3 is TGTGCCAGCAGCTTTCCGACGGGATCCTACTACGAGCAGTACTTC. Translation gives CASSFPTGSYYEQYF.

CDR3 in amino acids: CASSPRPGETQYF. CDR3 DNA sequence: TGCGCCAGCAGCCCCCGGCCTGGGGAGACCCAGTACTTC. The V call is TRBV10-1, the J call TRBJ2-5; no firm D call. Germline V gene data show CDR1 as WNHNN and CDR2 as SYGVQD (reference sequence). V was pared by 6 bases and J by 5 bases, with 13 bases between. The CDR3 runs to 13 residues.

The chain links TRBV27 to TRBJ2-7; D may match TRBD1 or TRBD2 (5 bases each). The CDR3 totals 13 residues. V gave up 3 bases and J gave up 3 bases, with 9 bases separating them. The germline V gene encodes CDR1 MNHEY and CDR2 SMNVEV (reference sequence). The CDR3 loop reads CASSLGPLYEQYF. In nucleotides, the CDR3 is TGTGCCAGCAGTTTGGGACCCCTCTACGAGCAGTACTTC.

The chain is built from TRBV7-9 and TRBJ2-1; 9 bases line up with TRBD2. The CDR3 sequence is 15 residues long. The ends lost 2 bases at V and 11 bases at J; junction bases unmatched: 10. From germline, CDR1 is SEHNR and CDR2 FQNEAQ (reference sequence). The CDR3 DNA reads as TGTGCCAGCAGCTTATCGGCTAGCGGGAACCGGCAGCAGTTCTTC. Protein sequence: CASSLSASGNRQQFF. Together with reference TRBV7-9 and TRBJ2-1, the CDR3 gives the full variable domain: DTGVSQNPRHKITKRGQNVTFRCDPISEHNRLYWYRQTLGQGPEFLTYFQNEAQLEKSRLLSDRFSAERPKGSFSTLEIQRTEQGDSAMYLCASSLSASGNRQQFFGPGTRLTVL.

The V and J genes are TRBV4-3 and TRBJ2-3; D may be TRBD1 (7 bases). Trimming cost V 1 base and J 6 bases, with 17 bases left between them. CDR1 is LGHNA, CDR2 YSLEER, per germline. The CDR3 runs 16 residues. The CDR3: CASSQGQGGGGDTQYF. The CDR3 DNA reads as TGCGCCAGCAGCCAAGGTCAGGGGGGCGGTGGGGATACGCAGTATTTT.

The V gene is TRBV18, the J gene TRBJ2-2; D uncertain. The CDR3 extends over 15 amino acids. Germline V gives CDR1 KGHSH, CDR2 LQKENI. The V and J ends lost 6 bases and 0 bases respectively, with 11 bases between them. This chain's CDR3 is CASSRSGPNTGELFF. CDR3 in DNA: TGTGCCAGCTCCAGGTCCGGACCGAACACCGGGGAGCTGTTTTTT.

J is TRBJ2-7 and V is TRBV29-1; D is ambiguous. The V end lost 4 bases, the J end lost 5 bases, and 15 bases lay between the germline ends. CDR1 and CDR2 (germline): SQVTM, ANQGSEA. The CDR3 contains 13 residues. The CDR3 DNA reads as TGCAGCGTTGTGCCCGAAGGGAACCACGAGCAGTACTTC. It codes for CSVVPEGNHEQYF.

This chain uses TRBV11-3 with TRBJ2-2; 8 positions agree with TRBD2. V was pared by 4 bases and J by 9 bases, with 10 bases of the junction left unmatched. There are 15 residues in the CDR3. Germline V gives CDR1 SGHNT, CDR2 YENEEA. CDR3: CASSSYSGVDRELFF. Written as DNA, the CDR3 is TGTGCCAGCAGCTCCTATAGCGGGGTCGACCGGGAGCTGTTTTTT. Full variable domain (remainder filled in from reference TRBV11-3 and TRBJ2-2): EAGVVQSPRYKIIEKKQPVAFWCNPISGHNTLYWYLQNLGQGPELLIRYENEEAVDDSQLPKDRFSAERLKGVDSTLKIQPAELGDSAVYLCASSSYSGVDRELFFGEGSRLTVL.

This chain joins TRBV4-1 and TRBJ1-2; 10 bases map to TRBD1. The trim removed 1 base at V and 4 bases at J, leaving 6 bases unmatched. This CDR3 is built from 16 residues. Looked up from germline, CDR1 is MGHRA and CDR2 is YSYEKL. CDR3: CASSQVPGQGTYGYTF. The CDR3 region has the DNA TGCGCCAGCAGCCAAGTCCCGGGACAGGGGACCTATGGCTACACCTTC.

The gene calls are TRBV5-6 and TRBJ1-1; TRBD1 matches 7 bases. The germline V gene has CDR1 SGHDT and CDR2 YYEEEE. V gave up 6 bases and J gave up 0 bases; unmatched junction bases: 8. The CDR3 extends over 15 amino acids. For the CDR3, the DNA is TGTGCCAGCAAAACAGGGGTTTTCATGAACACTGAAGCTTTCTTT. Translating gives CASKTGVFMNTEAFF. Drawing the rest from reference TRBV5-6 and TRBJ1-1, the complete variable domain is DAGVTQSPTHLIKTRGQQVTLRCSPKSGHDTVSWYQQALGQGPQFIFQYYEEEERQRGNFPDRFSGHQFPNYSSELNVNALLLGDSALYLCASKTGVFMNTEAFFGQGTRLTVV.

This chain joins TRBV5-1 and TRBJ2-5; possibly TRBD1 for D (5 bases). In germline, CDR1 is SGHRS, CDR2 YFSETQ. V dropped 0 bases and J dropped 4 bases, with 7 bases sitting between them. This CDR3 spans 13 amino acids. Here the CDR3 reads CASSLGGVETQYF. CDR3 coding DNA: TGCGCCAGCAGCTTGGGGGGCGTAGAGACCCAGTACTTC.

This chain joins TRBV27 and TRBJ1-4; the match to TRBD1 covers 12 bases. The V gene end was trimmed by 8 bases and the J gene end by 7 bases; junction bases not matched to a gene: 14. Per the germline V gene, CDR1 is MNHEY and CDR2 is SMNVEV (reference sequence). This CDR3 contains 17 residues. The CDR3 loop reads CASGLYGTGGFSEKLFF. For the CDR3, the DNA is TGTGCCAGCGGCTTATACGGGACAGGGGGCTTTAGTGAAAAACTGTTTTTT.

V gene TRBV19 combines with J gene TRBJ2-5, with TRBD2 matching 9 bases. The CDR3 runs 16 residues. CDR1 is LNHDA, CDR2 SQIVND, per germline (reference sequence). V dropped 3 bases and J dropped 0; count of bases not matched to a gene: 5. Here the CDR3 reads CASSIVASGNQETQYF. The CDR3 coding sequence is TGTGCCAGTAGTATTGTTGCTAGCGGGAACCAAGAGACCCAGTACTTC.

This chain connects TRBV6-6 to TRBJ2-7, with D possibly matching TRBD2 (7 bases). The V gene's germline CDR1 is MNHNY and CDR2 SVGAGI (reference sequence). The CDR3 runs to 13 residues. Trimming took off 10 bases at V and 2 bases at J, with 15 bases between the two ends. This chain's CDR3 is CATRGAGAYEQYF. CDR3 nucleotides: TGTGCCACTCGGGGGGCCGGAGCCTACGAGCAGTACTTC.

The chain recombines TRBV10-2 with TRBJ1-1; D gene unclear. With 6 bases removed from V and 5 bases from J, the gap between germline ends came to 10 bases. This CDR3 is 12 amino acids long. The V gene's germline CDR1 is WSHSY and CDR2 SAAADI. DNA for the CDR3: TGCGCCAGCAGCGCGCCGGGAACTGAAGCTTTCTTT. It encodes CASSAPGTEAFF.

The chain links TRBV28 to TRBJ2-3; D remains ambiguous. V was trimmed by 8 bases and J by 0 bases, leaving 24 bases between them. The CDR3 loop spans 18 amino acids. CDR1 and CDR2 from the germline V gene are MDHEN and SYDVKM. Here the CDR3 reads CASRLHRWGSTSTDTQYF. CDR3 nucleotide sequence: TGTGCCAGCCGTCTCCATCGGTGGGGATCGACTAGCACAGATACGCAGTATTTT.

V is TRBV11-1 and J is TRBJ2-5, with D possibly being TRBD2 (5 bases). The CDR3 runs 14 residues. V shed 7 bases and J shed 4 bases, with 16 bases lying between them. The germline V gene has CDR1 SGHAT and CDR2 FQDESV (reference sequence). CDR3 bases: TGTGCCAGCAACAACCCCCTGGCGGGAGAGACCCAGTACTTC. Its protein product is CASNNPLAGETQYF.

The genes are TRBV7-3 and TRBJ2-3; 13 bases agree with TRBD2. CDR1 SGHTA and CDR2 FQGTGA come from the germline V gene. This CDR3 has 17 amino acids. Trimming took 0 bases from V and 10 from J; bases not matched to a gene: 10. The CDR3 DNA reads as TGTGCCAGCAGCTTAACGGGTACTAGCGGGAGGGCCCAAGCGCAGTATTTT. Translated: CASSLTGTSGRAQAQYF.

The table lists this clone with a count of one. CDR3: CASSLRGQPQHF. CDR3 bases: TGTGCCAGCAGTCTTAGGGGGCAGCCCCAGCATTTT. The chain combines TRBV28 with TRBJ1-5; TRBD1 might be the D (6 bases). CDR1 and CDR2 from the germline V gene are MDHEN and SYDVKM. This CDR3 has 12 residues. Trimming cost V 5 bases and J 7 bases, with 9 bases left between them.

V is TRBV5-6 and J is TRBJ2-1; possibly TRBD1 for D (6 bases). The germline V gene encodes CDR1 SGHDT and CDR2 YYEEEE. The V gene lost 3 bases and the J gene lost 9 bases, with 10 bases spanning the gap. This CDR3 is built from 12 residues. CDR3 residues: CASSWGRREQFF. In DNA form, the CDR3 reads TGTGCCAGCAGCTGGGGGCGGCGTGAGCAGTTCTTC.

The chain recombines TRBV5-8 with TRBJ2-1; TRBD1 matches at 7 bases. V trimming: 0 bases; J trimming: 5 bases; junction bases outside the gene matches: 5. The CDR3 length is 15 residues. Germline V gene lookup returns CDR1 SGHTS and CDR2 YDEGEE. In nucleotides, the CDR3 is TGTGCCAGCAGCTTGGTAGGGGGCTACGACAATGAGCAGTTCTTC. It is translated as CASSLVGGYDNEQFF.

The chain combines TRBV4-1 with TRBJ2-7; TRBD1 matches 8 bases. Unmatched junction bases numbered 10, after V lost 4 bases and J lost 2 bases. CDR3 size: 16 residues. Germline CDR1 reads MGHRA; CDR2 reads YSYEKL. The CDR3 sequence: CASSREEGQGTYEQYF. In DNA form, the CDR3 reads TGCGCCAGCAGCCGAGAAGAAGGACAGGGCACCTACGAGCAGTACTTC.

This chain uses TRBV6-5 with TRBJ2-4; D unclear. V was trimmed by 0 bases and J by 9 bases, leaving 18 bases between them. This CDR3 is built from 16 residues. Germline CDR1 MNHEY, CDR2 SVGAGI. The CDR3 loop reads CASSYSRSGPGSIQYF. CDR3 DNA sequence: TGTGCCAGCAGTTACTCGCGGTCAGGTCCCGGGTCCATTCAGTACTTC.

The V gene is TRBV11-3, the J gene TRBJ2-7; D is unresolved. Per germline, CDR1 SGHNT and CDR2 YENEEA. Trimming took 6 bases from V and 2 from J, leaving 8 bases between them. The CDR3 sequence is 12 residues long. In DNA, the CDR3 is TGTGCCAGCAGGGGTGGAACCTACGAGCAGTACTTC. As protein: CASRGGTYEQYF.

The V gene is TRBV5-6, the J gene TRBJ2-6; D uncertain. V was shortened by 0 bases and J by 6 bases, with 4 bases between the two germline ends. CDR1 is SGHDT and CDR2 is YYEEEE in the germline V gene. The CDR3 loop spans 13 amino acids. The CDR3 spells CASSLGVANVLTF. The DNA for the CDR3 is TGTGCCAGCAGCTTGGGAGTGGCCAACGTCCTGACTTTC.